Following are 9 T cell receptor beta chains from one sample sequenced in a study of blood T cell repertoires in COVID-19. Profiled with immunoSEQ multiplex PCR; TCRdb holds only in-frame clones, not every one. Of tens of thousands of clones listed, more than 70% were seen once; the top ten hold about 11%. Sequencing was done on a sample of peripheral blood. These receptors were taken from a man aged 65 to 79 with active COVID-19.

The chain recombines TRBV7-8 with TRBJ2-5, with 12 bases aligning to TRBD1. Germline CDR1 reads SGHVS; CDR2 reads FQNEAQ. Losses at the gene ends were 4 bases for V and 3 bases for J; bases not matched to a gene: 3. The length of the CDR3 is 15 residues. In nucleotides, the CDR3 is TGTGCCAGCAGCTCGGGACAGGGGGCTGAAGAGACCCAGTACTTC. Protein sequence: CASSSGQGAEETQYF.

The chain has TRBV5-1 and TRBJ1-5; TRBD1 matches at 9 bases. CDR3 size: 16 residues. V dropped 0 bases and J dropped 6; count of bases not matched to a gene: 7. Germline lookup yields CDR1 SGHRS and CDR2 YFSETQ. Here the CDR3 DNA reads TGCGCCAGCAGCTTGGGCGACAGGGGGAATAGTCAGCCCCAGCATTTT. Protein: CASSLGDRGNSQPQHF.

The chain is built from TRBV18 and TRBJ2-2; D may be TRBD1 (5 bases). Trimming took 2 bases from V and 1 from J, leaving 11 bases between them. The CDR3 consists of 16 residues. Germline V lookup: CDR1 KGHSH, CDR2 LQKENI. The CDR3 DNA sequence: TGTGCCAGCTCACCAGAACAGGTCCAGAACACCGGGGAGCTGTTTTTT. It specifies CASSPEQVQNTGELFF.

This clone was seen once. V gene TRBV7-8 combines with J gene TRBJ2-2; 8 bases match TRBD1. V gave up 7 bases and J gave up 1 base; unmatched junction bases: 5. Germline V lookup: CDR1 SGHVS, CDR2 FQNEAQ. The CDR3 sequence is 15 residues long. This chain's CDR3 is CASNKGTGNTGELFF. The CDR3 DNA follows: TGTGCCAGCAATAAGGGGACAGGGAACACCGGGGAGCTGTTTTTT.

This sequence joins TRBV12-3 or TRBV12-4 and TRBJ2-5; 8 bases line up with TRBD2. The CDR3 is 13 residues long. Trimming at V came to 7 bases and at J to 5 bases, leaving 6 bases not matched to a gene. The CDR3 nucleotides read TGTGCCAGCACCTCGGGGGGGCCCGAGACCCAGTACTTC. It specifies CASTSGGPETQYF.

V is TRBV3-1 (or the pseudogene TRBV3-2) and J is TRBJ2-4; possible D gene TRBD2, 5 bases. Trimming shortened V by 1 base and J by 0 bases, and 10 bases separated the two germline ends. Germline lookup yields CDR1 LGHDT and CDR2 YNNKEL (reference sequence). The CDR3 is made up of 16 amino acids. The DNA of the CDR3 is TGTGCCAGCAGCCAAGTCGGGGTATCAGCCAAAAACATTCAGTACTTC. Encoded protein: CASSQVGVSAKNIQYF.

The chain carries TRBV6-6 and TRBJ1-5; 8 bases are a match to TRBD1. Per the germline V gene, CDR1 is MNHNY and CDR2 is SVGAGI (reference sequence). CDR3 length equals 14 residues. V lost 5 bases, J lost 6 bases, and 6 bases stayed unmatched. The CDR3 protein is CASSRTGLGQPQHF. The CDR3, as DNA: TGTGCCAGCAGTCGGACAGGGTTGGGTCAGCCCCAGCATTTT.

The chain has TRBV19 and TRBJ2-3; 7 bases are a match to TRBD1. The CDR3 totals 16 residues. The junction had 10 bases not matched to a gene; V was cut back by 3 bases and J by 4 bases. Germline V lookup: CDR1 LNHDA, CDR2 SQIVND (reference sequence). The CDR3 sequence is CASSIVGWQGADTQYF. CDR3 sequence (DNA): TGTGCCAGTAGTATTGTCGGTTGGCAGGGGGCAGATACGCAGTATTTT.

V gene TRBV6-1 combines with J gene TRBJ1-2; the D gene is possibly TRBD1 (6 bases). In germline, CDR1 is MNHNS, CDR2 SASEGT. This CDR3 contains 18 residues. With 0 bases removed from V and 3 bases from J, the gap between germline ends came to 20 bases. The CDR3 sequence: CASSEARAGAGEDYGYTF. The CDR3 bases are TGTGCCAGCAGTGAAGCAAGGGCGGGGGCAGGGGAGGACTATGGCTACACCTTC.